A single sample is the source of the 28 T cell receptor beta chains below, sequenced in a study of cytomegalovirus exposure and HLA in healthy donors. Vbeta (60) and Jbeta (13) primers were used in the PCR. Profiling relied on immunoSEQ multiplex PCR, and the TCRdb table lists in-frame clones only, not all of them. The table has some 98,000 clones, around a tenth seen once. Sequenced material: PBMCs. The receptors were gathered from a man aged 50-59 years in good health and CMV-seropositive.

This chain links TRBV11-2 with TRBJ2-7; D gene ambiguous. There are 17 residues in the CDR3. Germline loops: CDR1 SGHAT, CDR2 FQNNGV. Trimming left V 2 bases short and J 0 bases short, with 17 bases between. CDR3 amino acids: CASSLSDGASFSYEQYF. The CDR3 DNA sequence: TGTGCCAGCAGCTTAAGCGACGGCGCCAGTTTCTCCTACGAGCAGTACTTC.

In its sample, this clone was seen a few times. The rearrangement links TRBV28 to TRBJ1-2; no clear D. The CDR3 sequence is 14 residues long. Germline CDR1 MDHEN, CDR2 SYDVKM. Between the trimmed V and J ends, which lost 1 base and 4 bases, there was a span of 10 bases. CDR3 in amino acids: CASSLSAASYGYTF. CDR3 bases: TGTGCCAGCAGTTTATCAGCGGCCAGCTATGGCTACACCTTC.

The chain has TRBV7-3 and TRBJ1-1, with D unresolved. V was clipped by 4 bases and J by 2 bases, with 8 bases between them. This CDR3 is built from 13 residues. Per germline, CDR1 SGHTA and CDR2 FQGTGA. The CDR3 DNA reads as TGTGCCAGCAGCTCGACACTCAACACTGAAGCTTTCTTT. Translating it yields CASSSTLNTEAFF. Filled out from reference TRBV7-3 and TRBJ1-1, the complete variable domain reads GAGVSQTPSNKVTEKGKYVELRCDPISGHTALYWYRQSLGQGPEFLIYFQGTGAADDSGLPNDRFFAVRPEGSVSTLKIQRTERGDSAVYLCASSSTLNTEAFFGQGTRLTVV.

This sequence joins TRBV2 and TRBJ2-1; TRBD1 matches 7 bases. The V and J ends lost 6 bases and 3 bases, in that order; junction bases with no gene match: 11. This CDR3 spans 16 amino acids. Germline CDR1 is SNHLY and CDR2 is FYNNEI. CDR3 residues: CASRRAVQGVYNEQFF. CDR3 nucleotide sequence: TGTGCCAGCAGAAGGGCGGTTCAGGGGGTCTACAATGAGCAGTTCTTC.

Of note for this clone: Other DNA sequences within the sample encode an identical CDR3. The V call is TRBV5-1, the J call TRBJ2-7; TRBD2 aligns across 10 bases. Per the germline V gene, CDR1 is SGHRS and CDR2 is YFSETQ. CDR3 length: 14 amino acids. Losses at the gene ends were 3 bases for V and 2 bases for J; bases not matched to a gene: 2. This CDR3 reads CASSSTSGPYEQYF. CDR3 coding DNA: TGCGCCAGCAGCTCGACTAGCGGGCCCTACGAGCAGTACTTC.

This chain uses TRBV9 with TRBJ2-3; TRBD2 agrees at 10 bases. The J segment lost 5 bases and the V segment lost 3 bases, leaving 3 bases of the junction unmatched. The CDR3 covers 14 residues. Germline V gene lookup returns CDR1 SGDLS and CDR2 YYNGEE. CDR3 residues: CASSASGSQDTQYF. The CDR3 DNA is TGTGCCAGCAGCGCTAGCGGGAGCCAAGATACGCAGTATTTT.

This clone was seen more than once but under ten times. The chain links TRBV27 to TRBJ2-1; 11 bases agree with TRBD2. Germline CDR1 reads MNHEY; CDR2 reads SMNVEV (reference sequence). This CDR3 is 14 amino acids long. The ends lost 6 bases at V and 9 bases at J; junction bases unmatched: 7. For the CDR3, the DNA is TGTGCCAGCAGATGGGGACTAGCGGTCGGTGAGCAGTTCTTC. Translation gives CASRWGLAVGEQFF.

This clone was seen a few times. V gene TRBV19 combines with J gene TRBJ1-1; D call uncertain. V lost 9 bases and J 1 base, leaving 12 bases between the germline ends. Germline V gene sequence: CDR1 LNHDA, CDR2 SQIVND (reference sequence). This CDR3 has 13 amino acids. DNA of the CDR3: TGTGCCAGCGGGTCGGCGAGGAACACTGAAGCTTTCTTT. This codes for CASGSARNTEAFF.

This clone was detected a few times. This rearrangement joins TRBV29-1 to TRBJ2-1, with 16 bases matching TRBD2. The trim removed 7 bases at V and 6 bases at J, leaving 3 bases unmatched. The germline V gene encodes CDR1 SQVTM and CDR2 ANQGSEA. The CDR3 is 14 residues long. CDR3 amino acids: CSAGLAGGPNEQFF. The CDR3 nucleotides are TGCAGCGCGGGACTAGCGGGAGGGCCCAATGAGCAGTTCTTC.

J is TRBJ2-7 and V is TRBV9, with 7 bases aligning to TRBD2. Germline V lookup: CDR1 SGDLS, CDR2 YYNGEE. The CDR3 contains 17 residues. V shed 0 bases, J shed 5 bases, and the junction held 14 bases outside the gene matches. CDR3 sequence (DNA): TGTGCCAGCAGCGTAGGAGGCGTGCGGGAGAGCGGCGACGAGCAGTACTTC. Translating gives CASSVGGVRESGDEQYF. Together with reference TRBV9 and TRBJ2-7, the CDR3 gives the full variable domain: DSGVTQTPKHLITATGQRVTLRCSPRSGDLSVYWYQQSLDQGLQFLIQYYNGEERAKGNILERFSAQQFPDLHSELNLSSLELGDSALYFCASSVGGVRESGDEQYFGPGTRLTVT.

This clone has just a few counts. The rearrangement uses TRBV4-2 and TRBJ1-5; D uncertain. The CDR3 length is 14 residues. Germline loops: CDR1 LGHNA, CDR2 YNFKEQ. Between the trimmed V and J ends, which lost 0 bases and 3 bases, there was a span of 6 bases. The CDR3 spells CASSQDTVNQPQHF. The CDR3 DNA reads as TGTGCCAGCAGCCAAGATACAGTCAATCAGCCCCAGCATTTT.

The genes are TRBV9 and TRBJ2-5; 7 nucleotides agree with TRBD2. The J call may be faulty, since TRBJ2-7 better matches the DNA end. CDR1 and CDR2 from the germline V gene are SGDLS and YYNGEE. This CDR3 region has 14 residues. The chain's CDR3 is CASSVAPSGYEQYF. The CDR3 DNA sequence: TGTGCCAGCAGCGTAGCCCCTAGCGGCTACGAGCAGTACTTC.

This chain connects TRBV4-2 to TRBJ1-5; 7 nucleotides match TRBD1. Trimming cost V 4 bases and J 0 bases; bases outside gene matches: 6. CDR1 and CDR2 (germline): LGHNA, YNFKEQ. CDR3 length: 16 amino acids. The CDR3 region is CASSRSTGNSNQPQHF. In nucleotides, the CDR3 is TGTGCCAGCAGCCGATCGACAGGGAATAGCAATCAGCCCCAGCATTTT.

This clone was found a few times. This sequence joins TRBV7-2 and TRBJ2-2, with 9 bases matching TRBD1. CDR1 is SGHTA and CDR2 is FQGNSA in the germline V gene. This CDR3 region has 17 residues. Trimming removed 1 base from V and 1 base from J; junction bases left unmatched: 4. The CDR3 coding sequence is TGTGCCAGCAGCTTAGGCGGGACAGGGAAGAACACCGGGGAGCTGTTTTTT. It encodes CASSLGGTGKNTGELFF.

This clone was detected only a few times. This chain uses TRBV27 with TRBJ2-2; no reliable D call. The CDR3 loop spans 15 amino acids. V lost 1 base and J 2 bases, leaving 8 bases between the germline ends. Germline V gene lookup returns CDR1 MNHEY and CDR2 SMNVEV (reference sequence). The CDR3 reads CASSLFGTNTGELFF. For the CDR3, the DNA is TGTGCCAGCAGTTTATTTGGCACAAACACCGGGGAGCTGTTTTTT.

This clone occurred a few times. This chain connects TRBV5-8 to TRBJ2-1, with 7 bases lining up with TRBD2. Germline assignment: CDR1 SGHTS and CDR2 YDEGEE. Unmatched junction bases numbered 3, after V lost 2 bases and J lost 10 bases. The CDR3 covers 12 residues. The CDR3 loop reads CASSFGGREQFF. The CDR3 nucleotides read TGTGCCAGCAGCTTTGGCGGGAGAGAGCAGTTCTTC.

This clone was counted between two and nine times. V is TRBV5-1 and J is TRBJ2-1, with 7 bases lining up with TRBD2. J was trimmed by 2 bases and V by 0 bases; bases with no gene match: 5. CDR1 is SGHRS, CDR2 YFSETQ, per germline. The CDR3 runs to 16 residues. DNA for the CDR3: TGCGCCAGCAGCTTGGGAGGGAGGGTCACCTACAATGAGCAGTTCTTC. Its protein is CASSLGGRVTYNEQFF.

V is TRBV29-1 and J is TRBJ2-5; TRBD2 matches 11 bases. V lost 4 bases to trimming and J lost 13 bases; unmatched junction nucleotides: 11. CDR3 size: 13 residues. Germline V gene sequence: CDR1 SQVTM, CDR2 ANQGSEA. The CDR3, as DNA: TGCAGCGTTGTCCTAGCGGGAGGTCCCGGCGTGTACTTC. It encodes CSVVLAGGPGVYF.

This clone was seen more than once but under ten times. This rearrangement joins TRBV2 to TRBJ2-1; possibly TRBD2 for D (5 bases). The V end was cut by 5 bases, the J end by 6 bases, with 8 bases between. Per the germline V gene, CDR1 is SNHLY and CDR2 is FYNNEI. The CDR3 is made up of 12 amino acids. The CDR3 DNA reads as TGTGCCAGCAGTCAGAGCGGCAATGAGCAGTTCTTC. Encoded protein: CASSQSGNEQFF.

This clone turned up a few times. This chain uses TRBV1 with TRBJ2-1; whether TRBD2, the table's D call, matches the DNA was not checked. TRBV1 is shown as a pseudogene. The CDR3 is 13 amino acids. The CDR3 reads CTSSQGPADEQFF. DNA of the CDR3: TGCACCAGCAGCCAAGGACCCGCGGATGAGCAGTTCTTC.

The chain carries TRBV5-1 and TRBJ2-5, with TRBD1 matching over 9 bases. This CDR3 has 16 residues. Germline V gene lookup returns CDR1 SGHRS and CDR2 YFSETQ. After removal of 0 bases from V and 1 base from J, the junction contained 4 bases not matched to a gene. CDR3 nucleotides: TGCGCCAGCAGCTTGGGGACAGGGGCGGTCCAAGAGACCCAGTACTTC. Residues: CASSLGTGAVQETQYF.

This clone was counted ten times or more. The junction departs from germline at one end; a sequencing error may be responsible. The genes are TRBV20-1 and TRBJ1-1, with a possible D match to TRBD1 (5 bases). The CDR3 is made up of 11 amino acids. Germline values: CDR1 DFQATT, CDR2 SNEGSKA (reference sequence). The CDR3 region has the DNA TGCAGTGCCAGAGGAGACAGTGAAGCTTTCTTT. Its translation is CSARGDSEAFF.

About this clone itself: Different DNA sequences within this sample yield the same CDR3. This sequence joins TRBV5-1 and TRBJ2-1; D not certain. Looked up from germline, CDR1 is SGHRS and CDR2 is YFSETQ. Deletions cut 0 bases from V and 0 bases from J, with 4 bases between. The CDR3 runs to 14 residues. The CDR3 here is CASSLGSSYNEQFF. The CDR3 nucleotides read TGCGCCAGCAGCTTGGGGAGCTCCTACAATGAGCAGTTCTTC.

The CDR3 DNA follows: TGCGCCAGCAGTCGAAACGGGGAGGACACTGAAGCTTTCTTT. Protein product: CASSRNGEDTEAFF. This chain links TRBV5-1 with TRBJ1-1; no firm D call. This CDR3 spans 14 amino acids. Germline V gives CDR1 SGHRS, CDR2 YFSETQ. Trimming removed 5 bases at V and 3 bases at J, with 14 bases between.

The chain couples TRBV27 to TRBJ2-5, with 9 bases matching TRBD2. This CDR3 contains 16 residues. Germline CDR1 and CDR2: MNHEY and SMNVEV (reference sequence). V was clipped by 5 bases and J by 2 bases; unmatched bases: 9. The CDR3 DNA is TGTGCCAGCAGTCCTGTAGCGGGAGAGGCGCAAGAGACCCAGTACTTC. Translated: CASSPVAGEAQETQYF.

This clone was counted a few times. J is TRBJ2-7 and V is TRBV27; tentative D call: TRBD2 (5 bases). Looked up from germline, CDR1 is MNHEY and CDR2 is SMNVEV (reference sequence). The germline V and J ends were trimmed by 4 bases and 3 bases, with 16 bases remaining between them. The CDR3 runs to 15 residues. CDR3 amino acids: CASSSPVGAVYEQYF. The CDR3 region has the DNA TGTGCCAGCAGTTCCCCAGTGGGAGCCGTCTACGAGCAGTACTTC.

The V and J genes are TRBV28 and TRBJ1-5; D is uncertain. Germline V gene sequence: CDR1 MDHEN, CDR2 SYDVKM. CDR3 length: 13 residues. Trimming removed 3 bases from V and 4 bases from J, with 7 bases in between. In DNA, the CDR3 is TGTGCCAGCAGTTTGGTGCTAAATCAGCCCCAGCATTTT. This sequence encodes CASSLVLNQPQHF.

The chain employs TRBV28 and TRBJ1-6; a possible D gene is TRBD1 (5 bases). Per the germline V gene, CDR1 is MDHEN and CDR2 is SYDVKM. The V gene lost 5 bases and the J gene lost 4 bases, with 9 bases spanning the gap. The CDR3 loop spans 14 amino acids. Written as DNA, the CDR3 is TGTGCCAGCAGTACACAGGAGTATAATTCACCCCTCCACTTT. Its translation is CASSTQEYNSPLHF.